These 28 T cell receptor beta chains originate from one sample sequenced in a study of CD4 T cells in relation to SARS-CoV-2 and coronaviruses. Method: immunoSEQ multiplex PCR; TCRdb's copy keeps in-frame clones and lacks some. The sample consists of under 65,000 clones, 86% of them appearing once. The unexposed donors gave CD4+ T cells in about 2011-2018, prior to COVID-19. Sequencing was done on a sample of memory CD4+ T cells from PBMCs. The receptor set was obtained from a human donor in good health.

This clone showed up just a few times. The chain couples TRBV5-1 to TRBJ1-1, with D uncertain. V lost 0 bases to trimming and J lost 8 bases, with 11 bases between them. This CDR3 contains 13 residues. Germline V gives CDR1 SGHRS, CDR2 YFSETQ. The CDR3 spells CASSLGFREEAFF. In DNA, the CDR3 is TGCGCCAGCAGCTTGGGTTTCCGGGAAGAAGCTTTCTTT.

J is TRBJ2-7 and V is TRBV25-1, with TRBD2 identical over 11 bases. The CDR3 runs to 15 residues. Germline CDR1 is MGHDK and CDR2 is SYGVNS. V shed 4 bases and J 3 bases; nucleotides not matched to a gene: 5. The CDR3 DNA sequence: TGTGCCAGCAGTGGCACTAGCGGGAGAATCTACGAGCAGTACTTC. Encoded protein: CASSGTSGRIYEQYF.

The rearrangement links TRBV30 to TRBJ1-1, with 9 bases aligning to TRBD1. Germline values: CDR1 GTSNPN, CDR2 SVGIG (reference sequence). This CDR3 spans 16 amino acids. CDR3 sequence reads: CARRDREQGVNTEAFF. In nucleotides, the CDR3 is TGTGCTCGGAGGGACAGGGAACAGGGGGTGAACACTGAAGCTTTCTTT.

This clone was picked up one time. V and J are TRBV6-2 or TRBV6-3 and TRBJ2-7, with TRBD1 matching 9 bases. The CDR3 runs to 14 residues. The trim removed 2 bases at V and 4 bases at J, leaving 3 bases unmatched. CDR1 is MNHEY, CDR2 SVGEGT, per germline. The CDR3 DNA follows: TGTGCCAGCAGTTACAGGACAGGGGTTTACGAGCAGTACTTC. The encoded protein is CASSYRTGVYEQYF.

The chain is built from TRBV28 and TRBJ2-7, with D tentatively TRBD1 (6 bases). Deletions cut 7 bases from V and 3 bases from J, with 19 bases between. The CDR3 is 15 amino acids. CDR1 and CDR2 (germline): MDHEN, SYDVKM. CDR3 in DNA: TGTGCCAGCATTTCTAGAGGGCAGGGGAACTACGAGCAGTACTTC. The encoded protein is CASISRGQGNYEQYF.

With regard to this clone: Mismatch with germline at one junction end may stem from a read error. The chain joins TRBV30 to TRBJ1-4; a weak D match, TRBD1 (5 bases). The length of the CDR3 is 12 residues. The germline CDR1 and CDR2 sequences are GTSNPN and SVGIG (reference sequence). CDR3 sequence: CAGRRSGEKLFF. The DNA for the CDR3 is TGCGCAGGGAGGAGGAGTGGCGAAAAACTGTTTTTT.

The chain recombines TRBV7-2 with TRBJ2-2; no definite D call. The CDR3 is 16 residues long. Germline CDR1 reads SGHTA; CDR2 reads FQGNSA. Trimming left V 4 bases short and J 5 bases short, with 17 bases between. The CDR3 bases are TGTGCCAGCAGCTACCGGGCCACCACCCCGACCGGGGAGCTGTTTTTT. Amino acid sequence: CASSYRATTPTGELFF.

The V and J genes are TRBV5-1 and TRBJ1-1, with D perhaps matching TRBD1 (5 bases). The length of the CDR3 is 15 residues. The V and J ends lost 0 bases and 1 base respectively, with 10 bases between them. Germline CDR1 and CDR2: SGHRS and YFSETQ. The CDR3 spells CASSLDGQGNTEAFF. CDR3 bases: TGCGCCAGCAGCTTGGACGGGCAGGGGAACACTGAAGCTTTCTTT. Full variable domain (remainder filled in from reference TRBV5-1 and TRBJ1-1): KAGVTQTPRYLIKTRGQQVTLSCSPISGHRSVSWYQQTPGQGLQFLFEYFSETQRNKGNFPGRFSGRQFSNSRSEMNVSTLELGDSALYLCASSLDGQGNTEAFFGQGTRLTVV.

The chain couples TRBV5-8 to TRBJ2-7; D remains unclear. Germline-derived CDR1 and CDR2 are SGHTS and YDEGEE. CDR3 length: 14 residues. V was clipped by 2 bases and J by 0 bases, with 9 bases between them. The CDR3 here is CASSFRTYSYEQYF. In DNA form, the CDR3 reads TGTGCCAGCAGCTTCCGTACATACTCCTACGAGCAGTACTTC.

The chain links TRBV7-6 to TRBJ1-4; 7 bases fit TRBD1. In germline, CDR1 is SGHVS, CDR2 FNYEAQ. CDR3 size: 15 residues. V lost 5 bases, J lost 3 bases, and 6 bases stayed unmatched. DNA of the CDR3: TGTGCCAGCAGCCACAACAGGGGTGCTAATGAAAAACTGTTTTTT. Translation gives CASSHNRGANEKLFF. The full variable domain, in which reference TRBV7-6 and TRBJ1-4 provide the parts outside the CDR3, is GAGVSQSPRYKVTKRGQDVALRCDPISGHVSLYWYRQALGQGPEFLTYFNYEAQQDKSGLPNDRFSAERPEGSISTLTIQRTEQRDSAMYRCASSHNRGANEKLFFGSGTQLSVL.

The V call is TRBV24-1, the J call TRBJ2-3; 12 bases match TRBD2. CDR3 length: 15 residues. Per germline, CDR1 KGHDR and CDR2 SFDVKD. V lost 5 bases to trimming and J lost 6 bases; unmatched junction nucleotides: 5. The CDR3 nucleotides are TGTGCCACCAGTGTGACTAGCGGGAGATCGGATACGCAGTATTTT. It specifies CATSVTSGRSDTQYF.

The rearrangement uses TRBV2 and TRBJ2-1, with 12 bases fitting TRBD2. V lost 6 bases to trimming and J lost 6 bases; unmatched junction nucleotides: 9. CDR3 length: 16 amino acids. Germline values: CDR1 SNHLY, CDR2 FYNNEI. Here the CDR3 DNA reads TGTGCCAGCAGCCTAGGATCTAGCGGGGGGGCCAATGAGCAGTTCTTC. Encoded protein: CASSLGSSGGANEQFF.

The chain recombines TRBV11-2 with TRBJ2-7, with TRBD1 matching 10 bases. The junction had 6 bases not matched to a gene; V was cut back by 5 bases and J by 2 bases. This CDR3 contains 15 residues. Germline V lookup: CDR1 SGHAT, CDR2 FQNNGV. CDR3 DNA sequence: TGTGCCAGCAGCATATCGACAGGGGGCGCCTACGAGCAGTACTTC. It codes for CASSISTGGAYEQYF.

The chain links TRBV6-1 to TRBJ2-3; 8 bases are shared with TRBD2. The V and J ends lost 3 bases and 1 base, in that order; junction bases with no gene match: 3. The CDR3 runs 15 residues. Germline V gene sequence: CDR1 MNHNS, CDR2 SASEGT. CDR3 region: CASSDPGLGTDTQYF. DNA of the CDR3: TGTGCCAGCAGTGATCCGGGACTAGGCACAGATACGCAGTATTTT.

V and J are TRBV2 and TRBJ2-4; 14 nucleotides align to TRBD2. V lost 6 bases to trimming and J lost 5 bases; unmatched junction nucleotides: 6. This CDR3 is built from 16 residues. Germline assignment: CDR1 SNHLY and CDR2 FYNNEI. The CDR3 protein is CASSQTSGRVENIQYF. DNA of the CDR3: TGTGCCAGCAGCCAGACTAGCGGGAGGGTAGAAAACATTCAGTACTTC.

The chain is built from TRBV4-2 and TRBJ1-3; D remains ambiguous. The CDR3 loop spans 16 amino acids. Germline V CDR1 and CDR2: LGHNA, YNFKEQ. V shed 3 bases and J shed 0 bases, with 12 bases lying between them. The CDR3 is CASSQSVGNSGNTIYF. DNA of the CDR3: TGTGCCAGCAGCCAGAGCGTCGGGAACTCTGGAAACACCATATATTTT.

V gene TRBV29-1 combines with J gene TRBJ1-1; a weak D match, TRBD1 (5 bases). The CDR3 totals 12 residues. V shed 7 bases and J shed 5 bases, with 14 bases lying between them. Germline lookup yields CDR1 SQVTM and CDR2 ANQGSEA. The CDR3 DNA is TGCAGCGCGGACTCAGGGAGGACTGAAGCTTTCTTT. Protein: CSADSGRTEAFF.

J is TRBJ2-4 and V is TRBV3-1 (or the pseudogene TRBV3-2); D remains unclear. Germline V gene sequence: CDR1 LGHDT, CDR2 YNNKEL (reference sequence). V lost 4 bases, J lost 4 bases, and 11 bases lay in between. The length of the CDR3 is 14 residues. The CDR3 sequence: CASSPPTMKNIQYF. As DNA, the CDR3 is TGTGCCAGCAGCCCACCCACCATGAAAAACATTCAGTACTTC.

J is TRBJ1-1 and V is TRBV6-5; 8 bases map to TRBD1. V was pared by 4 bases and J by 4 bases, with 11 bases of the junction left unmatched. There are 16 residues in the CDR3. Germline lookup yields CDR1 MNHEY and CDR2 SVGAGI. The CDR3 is CASSSGQGRSVTEAFF. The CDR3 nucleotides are TGTGCCAGCAGTTCTGGACAGGGTCGATCGGTCACTGAAGCTTTCTTT.

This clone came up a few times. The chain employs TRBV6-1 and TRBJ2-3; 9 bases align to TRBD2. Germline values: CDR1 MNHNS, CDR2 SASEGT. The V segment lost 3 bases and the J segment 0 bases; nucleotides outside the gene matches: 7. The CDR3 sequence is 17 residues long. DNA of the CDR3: TGTGCCAGCAGTGACTACGGTAGCGGGAGTAGCACAGATACGCAGTATTTT. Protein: CASSDYGSGSSTDTQYF.

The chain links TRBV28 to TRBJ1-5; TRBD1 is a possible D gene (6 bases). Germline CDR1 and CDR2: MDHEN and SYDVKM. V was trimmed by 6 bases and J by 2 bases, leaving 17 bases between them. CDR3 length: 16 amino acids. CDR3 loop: CASRGGVRGGNQPQHF. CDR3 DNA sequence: TGTGCCAGCAGGGGGGGGGTCAGGGGAGGCAATCAGCCCCAGCATTTT.

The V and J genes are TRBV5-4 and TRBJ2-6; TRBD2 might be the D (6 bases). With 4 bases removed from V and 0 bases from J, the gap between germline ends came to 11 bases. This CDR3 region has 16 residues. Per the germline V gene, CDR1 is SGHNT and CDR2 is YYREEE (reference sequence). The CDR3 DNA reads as TGTGCCAGCAGCCGGGACTGGAGCTCTGGGGCCAACGTCCTGACTTTC. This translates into CASSRDWSSGANVLTF. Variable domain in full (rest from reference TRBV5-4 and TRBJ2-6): ETGVTQSPTHLIKTRGQQVTLRCSSQSGHNTVSWYQQALGQGPQFIFQYYREEENGRGNFPPRFSGLQFPNYSSELNVNALELDDSALYLCASSRDWSSGANVLTFGAGSRLTVL.

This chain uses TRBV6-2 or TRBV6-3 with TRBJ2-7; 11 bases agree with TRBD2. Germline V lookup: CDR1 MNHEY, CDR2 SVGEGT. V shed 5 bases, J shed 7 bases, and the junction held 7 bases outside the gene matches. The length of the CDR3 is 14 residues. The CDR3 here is CASSGTSGPREQYF. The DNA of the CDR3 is TGTGCCAGCAGTGGGACTAGCGGACCTCGGGAGCAGTACTTC.

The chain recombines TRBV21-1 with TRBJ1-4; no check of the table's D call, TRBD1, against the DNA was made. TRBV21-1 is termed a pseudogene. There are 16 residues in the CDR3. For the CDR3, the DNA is TGTGCCAGCAGCAGGCGGACAGGCGCAACTAATGAAAAACTGTTTTTT. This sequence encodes CASSRRTGATNEKLFF.

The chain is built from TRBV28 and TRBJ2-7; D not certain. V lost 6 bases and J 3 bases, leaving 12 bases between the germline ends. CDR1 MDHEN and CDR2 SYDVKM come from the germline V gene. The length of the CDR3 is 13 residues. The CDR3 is CASSGPENYEQYF. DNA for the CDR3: TGTGCCAGCAGCGGACCCGAAAACTACGAGCAGTACTTC.

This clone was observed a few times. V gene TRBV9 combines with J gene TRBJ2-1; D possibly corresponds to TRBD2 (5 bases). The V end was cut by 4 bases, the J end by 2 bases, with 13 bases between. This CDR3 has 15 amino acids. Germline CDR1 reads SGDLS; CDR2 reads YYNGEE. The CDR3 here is CASSPSGNTYNEQFF. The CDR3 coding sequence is TGTGCCAGCAGCCCGTCCGGGAATACCTACAATGAGCAGTTCTTC.

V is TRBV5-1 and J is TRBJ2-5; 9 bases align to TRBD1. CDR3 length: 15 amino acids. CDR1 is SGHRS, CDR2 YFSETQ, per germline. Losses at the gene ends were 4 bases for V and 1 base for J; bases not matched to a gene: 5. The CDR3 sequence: CASSRTGVSQETQYF. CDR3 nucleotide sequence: TGCGCCAGCAGCCGGACAGGGGTATCCCAAGAGACCCAGTACTTC.

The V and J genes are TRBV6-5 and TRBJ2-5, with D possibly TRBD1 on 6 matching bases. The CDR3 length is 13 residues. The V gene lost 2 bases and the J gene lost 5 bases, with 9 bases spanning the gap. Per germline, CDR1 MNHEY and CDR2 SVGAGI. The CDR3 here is CASSYTGWETQYF. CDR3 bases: TGTGCCAGCAGTTACACAGGGTGGGAGACCCAGTACTTC.